The rows below give T cell receptor beta chains drawn from one sample of a study of blood T cell repertoires in COVID-19. Libraries were prepared by immunoSEQ multiplex PCR; TCRdb keeps only in-frame clonotypes and omits some of them. The table has 200,000 to 250,000 clones, 70% to 90% seen once. Sequenced: PBMCs or T cells enriched from blood (not recorded which). The receptors originated from a man in his thirties or forties with acute COVID-19. CDR3s include the opening cysteine and the closing phenylalanine or tryptophan. D genes are given only for firm matches. Clone size appears in some rows only: once, few, many, or a class for an expanded clone.

. | TRBJ2-5 | . | TRBV5-1 | TGCGCCAGCAGCACCTGGGCGGGGCAAGAGACCCAGTACTTC | CASSTWAGQETQYF
. | TRBJ2-7 | . | TRBV4-1 | TGCGCCAGCAGCTCAAGGAGCTACGACGAGCAGTACTTC | CASSSRSYDEQYF
TRBD1 | TRBJ2-1 | . | TRBV27 | TGTGCCAGCAGTTTGATAAGAGACAGGGGCTATGAGCAGTTCTTC | CASSLIRDRGYEQFF
TRBD1 | TRBJ1-2 | . | TRBV28 | TGTGCCAGCAGTTCGACCAATACAGGGGGCCACTATGGCTACACCTTC | CASSSTNTGGHYGYTF
. | TRBJ1-1 | once | TRBV28 | TGTGCCAGCCTGGATCCGGGATCTGAAGCTTTCTTT | CASLDPGSEAFF
. | TRBJ1-1 | . | TRBV7-6 | TGTGCCAGCAGCTTAGCTGGTGGGGAGGACACTGAAGCTTTCTTT | CASSLAGGEDTEAFF
. | TRBJ1-1 | . | TRBV2 | TGTGCCAGCAGTGAAGCGCAGGGACTCATGAACACTGAAGCTTTCTTT | CASSEAQGLMNTEAFF
TRBD1 | TRBJ2-1 | . | TRBV7-2 | TGTGCCAGCAGCTTAGCAGGCCCAGGGGGCAATGAGCAGTTCTTC | CASSLAGPGGNEQFF
TRBD2 | TRBJ2-3 | . | TRBV7-7 | TGTGCCAGCAGCAGCCGACTAGCGGGGCTTAATAGCACAGATACGCAGTATTTT | CASSSRLAGLNSTDTQYF
. | TRBJ2-7 | . | TRBV30 | TGTGCCTGGAGCCTGGGCGAGGGATACGAGCAGTACTTC | CAWSLGEGYEQYF
TRBD1 | TRBJ1-1 | few | TRBV19 | TGTGCCAGTAGTATTCAGGGGGGGAACACTGAAGCTTTCTTT | CASSIQGGNTEAFF
TRBD1 | TRBJ2-1 | . | TRBV10-1 | TGCGCCAGCCAGGGGGCCTCCTACAATGAGCAGTTCTTC | CASQGASYNEQFF
TRBD1 | TRBJ2-5 | few | TRBV6-1 | TGTGCCAGCAGTGATCCGGGACAGGGGGCCGAGACCCAGTACTTC | CASSDPGQGAETQYF
TRBD1 | TRBJ1-1 | . | TRBV3-1/TRBV3-2 | TGTGCCAGCAGCCAATCGGGACAGGGGAACACTGAAGCTTTCTTT | CASSQSGQGNTEAFF
TRBD2 | TRBJ2-3 | few | TRBV6-5 | TGTGCCAGCAGTCGGGACGGCGGGGGGGCAGATACGCAGTATTTT | CASSRDGGGADTQYF
TRBD1 | TRBJ2-7 | . | TRBV28 | TGTGCCAGCAGGCTCATTGCCGGGACAGGGAACAGTGAGCAGTACTTC | CASRLIAGTGNSEQYF
TRBD1 | TRBJ2-7 | . | TRBV5-1 | TGCGCGAGCAGAACAGGGGCCTACGAGCAGTACTTC | CASRTGAYEQYF
TRBD2 | TRBJ2-7 | few | TRBV7-9 | TGTGCCAGCAGCTTAAACGGAGCGGGGCACGAGCAGTACTTC | CASSLNGAGHEQYF
TRBD1 | TRBJ1-2 | . | TRBV6-5 | TGTGCCAGCAGAGGACAGGGGATATACTATGGCTACACCTTC | CASRGQGIYYGYTF
TRBD1 | TRBJ2-3 | . | TRBV5-1 | TGCGCCAGCAGCTCTGAGGGGACAGGGGGGGAGCCGTATTTT | CASSSEGTGGEPYF